The T cell receptor beta chain described here comes from a study of cytomegalovirus exposure and HLA in healthy donors (dated by TCRdb to about 2017). In the study overall: An earlier analysis of some 620 of the donors reported 276 Gb of sequence data and around 110 million unique TCR beta sequences obtained from about 179 million T cells. Around 330 gigabases of sequencing data and 70 million to 100 million unique TCR sequences made up an early release that covered several hundred HLA-typed donors. Among the roughly 370 genotyped donors, around 79% belonged to the genetic ancestry cluster associated with self-reported Caucasian donors. The study aimed to test whether cataloging public T cell receptors could reveal signatures of past pathogen exposure. The study used immunosequencing to profile the T cell repertoires of about 670 subjects and linked those repertoires to cytomegalovirus serostatus. Besides the first cohort of 666 subjects, a separate validation cohort made up of 120 different subjects was used. High-throughput TCR immunosequencing, statistical association of individual TCRs with disease status, and machine learning were combined to predict cytomegalovirus infection status. A later analysis re-analyzed previously published TCR beta repertoires from 500 to 700 donors and added high-resolution HLA genotyping to study TCR occurrence patterns. The later analysis used no new phenotypic data to find candidate immune exposures, relying instead on TCR beta sequences and their occurrence across donors. An earlier analysis of 587 of the donors used high-throughput TCR beta sequencing to judge whether each TCR beta V gene segment behaved as functional or pseudogenic. Donor age, sex, ethnicity and CMV serostatus were compiled together with the repertoire data. In a later genetic analysis, genome-wide SNP genotypes for about three fifths of the roughly 670 donors were used, and that subset was treated as a discovery cohort. Every repertoire in the discovery cohort had been generated on one and the same sequencing platform. HLA typing included class I and class II loci at four-digit resolution. The number of typed donors differed by locus: roughly 629-630 for A, B, C, DRB1 and DQB1; 500 to 550 for DQA1; approximately 600 for DPA1; and some 450 for DPB1. Because of strong linkage in the cohort, roughly five DR-DQ haplotypes were treated as single units for association and clustering. Among almost 400 genotyped donors of the cohort, an average of about 240,000 unique TCR beta nucleotide sequences were sequenced per donor, roughly 20% of them non-productive. Study-wide findings and limitations: In a later analysis, HLA-associated TCR beta chains were found to be more clonally expanded and to have lower generation probabilities than equally common non-associated chains. An association between a missense DCLRE1C variant and V-gene and J-gene trimming of TCR beta chains was found in a later genetic analysis and replicated in an independent cohort. This cohort had only TCR beta chains sequenced, and the lack of alpha or paired-chain data limited which features could be detected. In a later analysis, several top co-occurrence clusters were reported to appear linked to parvovirus B19, influenza, CMV and Epstein-Barr virus. Broadly in line with IMGT annotations, most TCR beta V segments showed up in productive rearrangements about 87% or about 30% of the time in an earlier analysis of 450 to 600 of the donors. A further reported finding was that TCR beta sequences accurately predicted the HLA-A and HLA-B alleles for most subjects in the first cohort. Because counts were too low, around 18 rarely observed V segments, including chromosome 9 orphons, were left out of the earlier analysis of 500 to 750 of the donors. Most CMV-associated TCR beta chains appeared to be HLA-restricted in a later analysis, and the HLA associations seemed to be driven largely by CMV exposure. When HLA alleles, especially DR and DQ, strongly co-occurred, TCR associations were difficult to assign to individual alleles. A later genetic analysis reported fewer N-insertions in productive TCRs among donors in an Asian-associated ancestry cluster than the approximately 670-donor mean. Roughly uniform sequencing depth across donors was assumed in presence/absence analyses, although this assumption may not hold. In the study, about 150 TCR beta chains were listed as associated with cytomegalovirus. In vitro tests confirmed that a few of the cytomegalovirus-associated TCR beta chains recognize cytomegalovirus antigens. A group of highly shared sequence variants was considered likely to be a technical artifact of the sequencing pipeline. The classifier was reported to diagnose cytomegalovirus status with high specificity and sensitivity in both the original cohort and the validation cohort. Because HLA typing was unavailable for some donors at each locus, only the typed subset was used in association tests. At a false discovery rate of 0.05, a later analysis linked approximately 18,000 TCR beta sequences to specific HLA alleles. In a later analysis, TCR association rates were found to vary across HLA loci, with the most associated TCRs seen for DRB1 alleles and the fewest for HLA-C alleles. Linkage disequilibrium might explain the correlated functional status among segregating V segments, but an unknown experimental factor could not be excluded. Some IMGT-functional V segments, including TRBV6-2 and TRBV6-3, could not be told apart with the 87-base-pair reads, so those segments were excluded. According to the authors, the approach could potentially be generalized to other disease states and immunological phenotypes. Immune exposure information for the cohort was limited to CMV serostatus. Most TCR sequences were observed very rarely across donors, whereas some public TCRs were present in many individuals.

At the junction V is shortened by 6 bases and J by 1 base, with 12 bases in between. The CDR3 starts with the cysteine, ends with the phenylalanine, and has 14 residues. Only the CDR3 DNA is retained, 42 bases long and in frame from the first base. The germline V gene (reference sequence) supplies CDR1 MNHEY and CDR2 SMNVEV. The cohort comprised around 700 healthy bone marrow donors. All cohort members were sampled while nominally healthy, although unrecorded immune exposures were likely present. The donor was CMV seronegative and was included in the group of hundreds of seronegative cohort members. Every donor gave a peripheral blood sample, and the peripheral blood mononuclear cells from that sample were used for TCR beta sequencing. Genomic DNA extraction from the blood cell samples was performed with the Qiagen DNeasy Blood Extraction Kit. Receptors were amplified or captured by the immunoSEQ multiplex PCR assay. For the multiplex PCR, a mixture combining 60 forward primers for TCR Vbeta segments and 13 reverse primers for TCR Jbeta segments was used. Amplification of the CDR3 region of rearranged TCR beta genes was performed with a multiplex PCR assay on genomic DNA. The Illumina HiSeq System was used to sequence the amplified TCR beta libraries as 87-base-pair reads. The study's processing was this. In a later analysis, around 80 million unique TCR beta chains were counted across the 650 to 700 repertoires, and approximately 11 million of these chains were shared by at least two donors. A nearest-neighbor algorithm error-corrected the raw reads and collapsed the reads into unique sequences, merging closely related sequences to remove PCR and sequencing errors. To assign V, D and J gene segments, CDR3 sequences were aligned to IMGT reference sequences. For a sequence to be retained, a match of at least six nucleotides was required to both a V gene segment and a J gene segment. Rearrangements were classified as productive when the CDR3 lacked stop codons and remained in frame with V and J, and all other rearrangements were classified as non-productive. CDR3 was defined by IMGT convention, running from the second conserved V-encoded cysteine to the conserved J-encoded phenylalanine. The earlier analysis of 500 to 650 of the donors excluded any sequence lacking an unambiguous match to a single V gene segment. An earlier analysis of some 500 of the donors classified V segments as functional when productive rearrangements were above 56.7% and as segregating when the standard deviation between donors was above 5%. A statistical classification framework was built for diagnosing cytomegalovirus status from the catalog of TCR beta chain sequences. In a later analysis, V and J genes were assigned by comparing TCR nucleotide sequences against IMGT/GENE-DB human TR gene sequences. A later analysis assigned CDR3 sequences and most-parsimonious VDJ recombination scenarios with the TCRdist pipeline. A later analysis defined each TCR beta chain by its CDR3 amino acid sequence plus V-gene family, and excluded reads lacking a unique V-gene family. As a way to deal with suspected cross-contamination and a sequencing artifact, a later analysis dropped roughly 620 nucleotide sequences that were highly shared and had low generation probability. In a later analysis, a clonal expansion index for each public chain was calculated from normalized within-repertoire ranks of inferred template counts. Generation probabilities in a later analysis came from a VDJ recombination model fitted to out-of-frame rearrangements, and those results were checked against IGoR. In a later analysis, TCR-TCR, TCR-HLA and TCR-CMV co-occurrence was scored with hypergeometric tests, and a repertoire-size bias correction was applied to TCR pairs. In a later analysis, false discovery rates were estimated by permuting HLA or CMV assignments 20 times. A later analysis grouped co-occurring TCRs with DBSCAN, adding TCRdist sequence similarity when clustering within HLA-allele-positive subsets. For co-occurrence clustering, repertoires with fewer than 30,000 or more than 120,000 public chains were excluded, along with five repertoires with anomalous nucleotide sharing. Sourced from immuneACCESS, this table was stored by TCRdb with only in-frame sequences that have V and J called. A share of the clones is absent; for the studies checked, an unresolved V gene accounts for under half, and the remainder has no known explanation. From that table come the V and J calls and clone size; the DNA was used to work out D and trimming. This sample lists under 130,000 clones; around 66% were detected once. More than 3% of the sample belongs to the ten largest clones.

Regarding this clone: This clone's antigen is unknown. No base quality values were provided; no much bigger clone lies one nucleotide off.

The clonotype was recovered from a woman in her fifties or sixties in good health and CMV-seronegative. Sequencing used PBMCs. This receptor chain uses TRBV27 and TRBJ1-1; TRBD1 could be the D gene, as 6 bases match. The nucleotide sequence is given as TGTGCCAGCAGCCCACGGACAGCGAACACTGAAGCTTTCTTT. This codes for CASSPRTANTEAFF.